This T cell receptor beta chain was identified during a study of T-cell memory formation after mild COVID-19. TCRdb re-called the 5' RACE reads with MiXCR, one entry per CDR3 protein. The sample includes a few hundred thousand distinct CDR3 sequences, roughly 16% of them seen just once. Trimming stripped 1 base from V and 7 bases from J, with 11 bases between. Germline assignment: CDR1 MDHEN and CDR2 SYDVKM. The CDR3 extends over 14 amino acids. Sequencing used PBMCs or a T cell subset sorted from them (not recorded which). J is TRBJ1-5 and V is TRBV28, with unresolved D. This clonotype was obtained from a man in his late teens or twenties who had mild COVID-19 (a few samples of this study predate the infection). Cell type and time point are not known. The CDR3 nucleotides read TGTGCCAGCAGTTTATACAGAACGGTCCAGCCCCAGCATTTT. The encoded protein is CASSLYRTVQPQHF.